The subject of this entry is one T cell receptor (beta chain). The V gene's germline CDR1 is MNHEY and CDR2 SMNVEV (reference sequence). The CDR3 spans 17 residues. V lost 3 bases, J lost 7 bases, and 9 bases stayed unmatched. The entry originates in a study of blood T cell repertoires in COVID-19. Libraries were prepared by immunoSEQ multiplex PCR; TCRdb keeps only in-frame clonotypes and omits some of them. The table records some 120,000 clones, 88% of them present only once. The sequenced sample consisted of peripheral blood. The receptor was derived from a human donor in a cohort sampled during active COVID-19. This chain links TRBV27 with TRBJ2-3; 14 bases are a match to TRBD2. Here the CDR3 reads CASSFLGLAGEGNTQYF. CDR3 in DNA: TGTGCCAGCAGTTTCTTGGGACTAGCGGGAGAGGGCAATACGCAGTATTTT.